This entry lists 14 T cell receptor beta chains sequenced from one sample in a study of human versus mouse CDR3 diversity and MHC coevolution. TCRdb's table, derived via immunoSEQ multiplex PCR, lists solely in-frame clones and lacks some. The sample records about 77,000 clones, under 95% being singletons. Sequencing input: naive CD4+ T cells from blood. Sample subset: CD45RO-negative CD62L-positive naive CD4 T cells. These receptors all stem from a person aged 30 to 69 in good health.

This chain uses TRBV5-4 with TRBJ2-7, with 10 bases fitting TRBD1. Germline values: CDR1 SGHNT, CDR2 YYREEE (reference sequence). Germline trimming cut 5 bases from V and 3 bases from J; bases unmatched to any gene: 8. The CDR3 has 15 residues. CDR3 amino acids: CASRGGTGEYYEQYF. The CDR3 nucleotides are TGTGCCAGCAGGGGGGGGACAGGGGAATACTACGAGCAGTACTTC.

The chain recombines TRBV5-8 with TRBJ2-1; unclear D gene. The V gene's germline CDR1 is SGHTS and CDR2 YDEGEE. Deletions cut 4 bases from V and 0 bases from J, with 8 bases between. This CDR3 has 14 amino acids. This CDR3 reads CASSLQSSYNEQFF. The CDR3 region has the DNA TGTGCCAGCAGCCTACAGAGCTCCTACAATGAGCAGTTCTTC.

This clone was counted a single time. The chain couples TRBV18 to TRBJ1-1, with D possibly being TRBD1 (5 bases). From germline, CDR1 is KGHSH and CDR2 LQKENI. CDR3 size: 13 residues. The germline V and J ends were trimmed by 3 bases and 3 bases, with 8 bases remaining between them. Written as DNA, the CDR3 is TGTGCCAGCTCACCGGGGGGAGACACTGAAGCTTTCTTT. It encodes CASSPGGDTEAFF.

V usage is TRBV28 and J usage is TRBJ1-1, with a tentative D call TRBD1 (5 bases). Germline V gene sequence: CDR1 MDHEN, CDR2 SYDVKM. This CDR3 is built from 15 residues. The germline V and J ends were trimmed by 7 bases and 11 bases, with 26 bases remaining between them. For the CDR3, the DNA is TGTGCCAGCACCATGACCGGGGGGGGAGATGTTTGGGCTTTCTTT. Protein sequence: CASTMTGGGDVWAFF.

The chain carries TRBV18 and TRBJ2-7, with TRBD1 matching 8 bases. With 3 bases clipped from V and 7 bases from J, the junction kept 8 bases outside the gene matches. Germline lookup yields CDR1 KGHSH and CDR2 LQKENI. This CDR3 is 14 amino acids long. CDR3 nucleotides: TGTGCCAGCTCACCGGGACAGGTGCCCTTGGAGCAGTACTTC. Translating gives CASSPGQVPLEQYF.

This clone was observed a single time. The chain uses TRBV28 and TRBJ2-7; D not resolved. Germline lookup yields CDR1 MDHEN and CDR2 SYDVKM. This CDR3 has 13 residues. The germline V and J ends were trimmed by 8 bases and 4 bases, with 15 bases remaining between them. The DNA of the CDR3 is TGTGCCAGCTCACCCACTCCCCCTTACGAGCAGTACTTC. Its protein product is CASSPTPPYEQYF.

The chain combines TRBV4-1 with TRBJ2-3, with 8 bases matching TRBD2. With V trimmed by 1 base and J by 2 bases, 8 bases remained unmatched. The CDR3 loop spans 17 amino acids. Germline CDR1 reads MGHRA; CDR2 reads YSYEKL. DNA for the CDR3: TGCGCCAGCAGCCAAGTAGTTGTAGCGGGGACCACAGATACGCAGTATTTT. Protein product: CASSQVVVAGTTDTQYF.

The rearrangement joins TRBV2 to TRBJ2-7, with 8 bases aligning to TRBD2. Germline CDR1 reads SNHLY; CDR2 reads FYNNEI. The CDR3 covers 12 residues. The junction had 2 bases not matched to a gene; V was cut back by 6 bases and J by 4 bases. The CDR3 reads CASRASGYEQYF. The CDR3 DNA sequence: TGTGCCAGCAGGGCTAGCGGGTACGAGCAGTACTTC.

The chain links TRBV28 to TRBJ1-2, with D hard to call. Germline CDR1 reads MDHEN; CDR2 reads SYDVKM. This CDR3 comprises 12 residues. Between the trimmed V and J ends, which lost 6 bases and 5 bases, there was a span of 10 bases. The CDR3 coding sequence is TGTGCCAGCAGCTTTCTCCTTTATGGCTACACCTTC. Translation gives CASSFLLYGYTF.

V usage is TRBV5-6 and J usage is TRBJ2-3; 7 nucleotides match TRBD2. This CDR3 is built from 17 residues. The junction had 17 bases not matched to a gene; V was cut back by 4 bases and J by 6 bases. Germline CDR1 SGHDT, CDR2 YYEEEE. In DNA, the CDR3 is TGTGCCAGCAGCCCGGGACTAATTAACCCCCTATTGGATACGCAGTATTTT. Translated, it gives CASSPGLINPLLDTQYF.

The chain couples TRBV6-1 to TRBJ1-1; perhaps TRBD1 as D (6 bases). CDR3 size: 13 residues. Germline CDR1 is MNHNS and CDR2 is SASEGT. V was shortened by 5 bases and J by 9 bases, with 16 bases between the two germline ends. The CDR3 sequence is CASSTGSIPQAFF. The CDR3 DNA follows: TGTGCCAGCAGTACAGGGTCTATACCGCAAGCTTTCTTT.

The CDR3: CASSPVGGGSETQYF. The DNA for the CDR3 is TGTGCCAGCTCACCGGTAGGCGGGGGCTCAGAGACCCAGTACTTC. The V call is TRBV18, the J call TRBJ2-5; possible D gene TRBD2, 7 bases. Trimming stripped 3 bases from V and 4 bases from J, with 15 bases between. The CDR3 has 15 amino acids. Germline V CDR1 and CDR2: KGHSH, LQKENI.

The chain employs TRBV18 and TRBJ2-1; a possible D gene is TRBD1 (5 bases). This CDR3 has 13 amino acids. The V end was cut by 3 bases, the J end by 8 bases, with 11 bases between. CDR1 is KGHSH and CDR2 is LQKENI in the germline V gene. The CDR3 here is CASSPQGTYEQFF. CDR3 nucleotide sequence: TGTGCCAGCTCACCTCAGGGTACCTATGAGCAGTTCTTC.

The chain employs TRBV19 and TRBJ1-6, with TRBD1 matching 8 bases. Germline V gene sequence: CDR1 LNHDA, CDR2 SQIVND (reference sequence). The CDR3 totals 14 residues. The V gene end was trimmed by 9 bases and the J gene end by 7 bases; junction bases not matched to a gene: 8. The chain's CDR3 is CASHQGAWNSPLHF. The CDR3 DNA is TGTGCCAGCCACCAGGGGGCATGGAATTCACCCCTCCACTTT.